The 7 T cell receptor beta chains reported below all come from one sample, sequenced in a study of CD8 T cells in Susac syndrome. When the RNA was reverse transcribed, random hexamers were used with an input of roughly 0.5 to 1 ug. TCRdb independently ran MiXCR on the immunoSEQ multiplex PCR reads; one entry per CDR3 protein. The data contain some 200,000 distinct CDR3 sequences, 92% of them singletons. Material for sequencing was CD8+ T cells from PBMCs. The source of these receptors is a human donor with multiple sclerosis.

This chain uses TRBV13 with TRBJ2-7; 9 bases align to TRBD1. Germline trimming cut 2 bases from V and 5 bases from J; bases unmatched to any gene: 7. The CDR3 covers 15 residues. Germline V lookup: CDR1 PRHDT, CDR2 FYEKMQ (reference sequence). The CDR3 spells CASSLSGQGIHEQYF. The CDR3 DNA sequence: TGTGCCAGCAGCTTATCGGGACAGGGCATCCACGAGCAGTACTTC.

J is TRBJ2-3 and V is TRBV7-8; D not certain. This CDR3 region has 14 residues. Germline V gene data show CDR1 as SGHVS and CDR2 as FQNEAQ. V shed 1 base and J shed 8 bases, with 13 bases lying between them. In nucleotides, the CDR3 is TGTGCCAGCAGCTTAGTAATGTTACTCGGTACGCAGTATTTT. This encodes CASSLVMLLGTQYF.

This rearrangement joins TRBV28 to TRBJ1-5, with D maybe TRBD1 (6 bases). CDR1 is MDHEN, CDR2 SYDVKM, per germline. V was shortened by 6 bases and J by 5 bases, with 29 bases between the two germline ends. The CDR3 loop spans 19 amino acids. CDR3 loop: CASRPWPPQQGAEDQPQHF. The DNA for the CDR3 is TGTGCCAGCAGACCTTGGCCCCCTCAACAGGGTGCTGAAGATCAGCCCCAGCATTTT.

This sequence joins TRBV11-3 and TRBJ1-1; D uncertain. CDR3 size: 12 residues. Trimming stripped 5 bases from V and 6 bases from J, with 10 bases between. CDR1 SGHNT and CDR2 YENEEA come from the germline V gene. The CDR3 nucleotides read TGTGCCAGCAGCCTTAGGGTAGCTGAAGCTTTCTTT. The encoded protein is CASSLRVAEAFF.

The V and J genes are TRBV12-5 and TRBJ1-4; weak D call: TRBD1 (5 bases). Trimming stripped 5 bases from V and 3 bases from J, with 13 bases between. The CDR3 spans 15 residues. CDR1 and CDR2 from the germline V gene are LGHNT and FRNRAP. The CDR3 DNA sequence: TGTGCTAGTGGTCCAGCGGGGCCCTCTAATGAAAAACTGTTTTTT. Translating it yields CASGPAGPSNEKLFF.

The genes are TRBV13 and TRBJ2-2, with D uncertain. The CDR3 has 13 residues. Germline values: CDR1 PRHDT, CDR2 FYEKMQ (reference sequence). V was clipped by 5 bases and J by 3 bases, with 7 bases between them. CDR3 residues: CASSTVHTGELFF. The CDR3 region has the DNA TGTGCCAGCAGCACGGTCCACACCGGGGAGCTGTTTTTT. The variable domain in full, completed from reference TRBV13 and TRBJ2-2, reads AAGVIQSPRHLIKEKRETATLKCYPIPRHDTVYWYQQGPGQDPQFLISFYEKMQSDKGSIPDRFSAQQFSDYHSELNMSSLELGDSALYFCASSTVHTGELFFGEGSRLTVL.

The V and J genes are TRBV19 and TRBJ1-1; D call uncertain. The CDR3 covers 16 residues. The germline V gene encodes CDR1 LNHDA and CDR2 SQIVND (reference sequence). Trimming left V 0 bases short and J 1 base short, with 12 bases between. In nucleotides, the CDR3 is TGTGCCAGTAGTATAGATGTGGTCAGTCCGAACACTGAAGCTTTCTTT. It specifies CASSIDVVSPNTEAFF.